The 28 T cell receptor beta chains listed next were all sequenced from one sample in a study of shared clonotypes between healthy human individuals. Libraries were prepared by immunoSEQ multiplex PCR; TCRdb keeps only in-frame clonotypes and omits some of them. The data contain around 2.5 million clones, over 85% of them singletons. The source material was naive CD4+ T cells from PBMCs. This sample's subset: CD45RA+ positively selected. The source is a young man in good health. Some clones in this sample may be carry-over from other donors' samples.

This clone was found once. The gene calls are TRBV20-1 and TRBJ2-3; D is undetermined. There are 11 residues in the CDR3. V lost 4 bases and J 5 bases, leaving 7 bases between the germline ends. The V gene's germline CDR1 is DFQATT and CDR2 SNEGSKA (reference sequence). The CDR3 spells CSATELDTQYF. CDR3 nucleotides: TGCAGTGCTACAGAATTAGATACGCAGTATTTT.

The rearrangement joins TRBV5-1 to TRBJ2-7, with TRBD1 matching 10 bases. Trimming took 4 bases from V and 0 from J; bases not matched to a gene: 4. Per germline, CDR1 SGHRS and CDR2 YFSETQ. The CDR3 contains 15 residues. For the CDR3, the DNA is TGCGCCAGCAGCGGGACAGGGGACATCTCCTACGAGCAGTACTTC. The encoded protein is CASSGTGDISYEQYF.

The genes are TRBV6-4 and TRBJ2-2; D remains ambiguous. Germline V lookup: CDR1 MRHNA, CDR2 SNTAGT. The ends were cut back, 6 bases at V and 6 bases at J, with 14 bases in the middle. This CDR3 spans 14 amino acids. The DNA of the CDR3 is TGTGCCAGCAGCCCCAATGGGATTCCCGGGGAGCTGTTTTTT. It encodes CASSPNGIPGELFF.

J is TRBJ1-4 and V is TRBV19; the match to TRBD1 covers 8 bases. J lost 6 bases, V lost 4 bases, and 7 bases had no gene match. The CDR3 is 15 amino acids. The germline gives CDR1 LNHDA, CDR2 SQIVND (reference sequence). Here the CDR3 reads CASSTTRGRYEKLFF. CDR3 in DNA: TGTGCCAGTAGTACAACCAGGGGGCGATATGAAAAACTGTTTTTT.

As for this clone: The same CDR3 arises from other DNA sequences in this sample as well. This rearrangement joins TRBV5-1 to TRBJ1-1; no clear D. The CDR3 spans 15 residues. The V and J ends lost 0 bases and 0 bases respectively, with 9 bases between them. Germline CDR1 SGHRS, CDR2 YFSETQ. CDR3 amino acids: CASSLDPGMNTEAFF. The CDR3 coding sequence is TGCGCCAGCAGCTTGGATCCCGGGATGAACACTGAAGCTTTCTTT.

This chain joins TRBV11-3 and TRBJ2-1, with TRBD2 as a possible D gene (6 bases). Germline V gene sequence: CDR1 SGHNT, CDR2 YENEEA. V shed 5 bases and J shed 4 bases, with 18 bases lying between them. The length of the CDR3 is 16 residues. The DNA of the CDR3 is TGTGCCAGCAGCCCGAGAAACGGGGGATCATACAATGAGCAGTTCTTC. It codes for CASSPRNGGSYNEQFF.

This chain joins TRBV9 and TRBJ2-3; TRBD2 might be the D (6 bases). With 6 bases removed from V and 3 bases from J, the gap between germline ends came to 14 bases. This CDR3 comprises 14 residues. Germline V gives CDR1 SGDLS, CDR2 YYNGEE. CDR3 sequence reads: CASTPGRGTDTQYF. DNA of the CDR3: TGTGCCAGCACTCCCGGCCGGGGGACAGATACGCAGTATTTT.

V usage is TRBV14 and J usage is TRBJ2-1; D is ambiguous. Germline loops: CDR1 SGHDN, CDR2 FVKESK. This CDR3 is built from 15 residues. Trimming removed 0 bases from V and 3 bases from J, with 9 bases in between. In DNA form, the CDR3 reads TGTGCCAGCAGCCAAGATGCCCCTGACTACAATGAGCAGTTCTTC. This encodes CASSQDAPDYNEQFF.

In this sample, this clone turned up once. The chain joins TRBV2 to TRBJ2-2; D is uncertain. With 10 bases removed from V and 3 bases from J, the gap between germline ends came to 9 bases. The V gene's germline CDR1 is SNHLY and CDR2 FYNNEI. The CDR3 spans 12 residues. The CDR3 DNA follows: TGTGCCACACAGAGTTACACCGGGGAGCTGTTTTTT. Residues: CATQSYTGELFF.

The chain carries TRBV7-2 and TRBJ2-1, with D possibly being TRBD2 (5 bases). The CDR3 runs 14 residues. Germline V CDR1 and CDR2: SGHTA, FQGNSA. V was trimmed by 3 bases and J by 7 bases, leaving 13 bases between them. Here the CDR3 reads CASSFLASLNEQFF. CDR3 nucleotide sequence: TGTGCCAGCAGCTTTCTAGCTTCACTAAATGAGCAGTTCTTC. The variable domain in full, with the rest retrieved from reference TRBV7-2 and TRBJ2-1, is GAGVSQSPSNKVTEKGKDVELRCDPISGHTALYWYRQSLGQGLEFLIYFQGNSAPDKSGLPSDRFSAERTGGSVSTLTIQRTQQEDSAVYLCASSFLASLNEQFFGPGTRLTVL.

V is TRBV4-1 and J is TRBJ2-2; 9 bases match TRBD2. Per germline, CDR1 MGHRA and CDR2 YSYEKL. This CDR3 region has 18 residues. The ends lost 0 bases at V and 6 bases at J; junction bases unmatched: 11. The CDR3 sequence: CASSQDLVSGRSSGELFF. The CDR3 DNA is TGCGCCAGCAGCCAAGATCTTGTTAGCGGGAGATCTTCCGGGGAGCTGTTTTTT.

The CDR3 nucleotides are TGTGCCAGCAGCTATGTAGGGCTAGCGGACTACGAGCAGTACTTC. This translates into CASSYVGLADYEQYF. The chain combines TRBV7-2 with TRBJ2-7; 7 bases are a match to TRBD2. The CDR3 sequence is 15 residues long. V shed 4 bases, J shed 3 bases, and the junction held 9 bases outside the gene matches. Germline V gives CDR1 SGHTA, CDR2 FQGNSA.

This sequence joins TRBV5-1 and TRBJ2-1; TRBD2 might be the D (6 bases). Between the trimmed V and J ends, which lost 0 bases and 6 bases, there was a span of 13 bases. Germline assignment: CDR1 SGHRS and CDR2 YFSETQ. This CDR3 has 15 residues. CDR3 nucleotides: TGCGCCAGCAGCTTGGGGGCGGGAATGGGCAATGAGCAGTTCTTC. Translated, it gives CASSLGAGMGNEQFF.

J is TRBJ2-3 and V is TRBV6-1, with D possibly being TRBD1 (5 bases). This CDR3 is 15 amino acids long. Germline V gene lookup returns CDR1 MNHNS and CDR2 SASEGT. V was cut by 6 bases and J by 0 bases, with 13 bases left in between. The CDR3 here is CASRKTVTSTDTQYF. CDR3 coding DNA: TGTGCCAGCAGGAAGACAGTTACTAGCACAGATACGCAGTATTTT.

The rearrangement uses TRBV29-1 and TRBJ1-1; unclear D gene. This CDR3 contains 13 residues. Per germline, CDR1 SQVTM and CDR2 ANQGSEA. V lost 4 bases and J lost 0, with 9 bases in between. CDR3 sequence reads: CSVVKPLNTEAFF. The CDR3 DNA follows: TGCAGCGTTGTTAAACCTTTGAACACTGAAGCTTTCTTT.

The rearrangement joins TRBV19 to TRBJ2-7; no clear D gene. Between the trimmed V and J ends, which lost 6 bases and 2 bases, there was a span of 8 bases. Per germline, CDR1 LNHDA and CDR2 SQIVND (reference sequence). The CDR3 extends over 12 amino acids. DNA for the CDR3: TGTGCCAGTAGCTCGCTCACCTACGAGCAGTACTTC. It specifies CASSSLTYEQYF.

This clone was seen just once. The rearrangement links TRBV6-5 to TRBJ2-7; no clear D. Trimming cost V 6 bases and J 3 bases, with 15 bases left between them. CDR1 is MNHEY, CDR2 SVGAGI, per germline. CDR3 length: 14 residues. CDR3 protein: CASRRDFSLYEQYF. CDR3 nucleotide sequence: TGTGCCAGCAGACGAGACTTCTCCCTCTACGAGCAGTACTTC.

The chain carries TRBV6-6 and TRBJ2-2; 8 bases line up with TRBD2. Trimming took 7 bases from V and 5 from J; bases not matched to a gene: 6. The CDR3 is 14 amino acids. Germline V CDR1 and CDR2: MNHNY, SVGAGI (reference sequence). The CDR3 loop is CASTHGRGTGELFF. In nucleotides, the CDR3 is TGTGCCAGCACCCACGGGAGGGGTACCGGGGAGCTGTTTTTT.

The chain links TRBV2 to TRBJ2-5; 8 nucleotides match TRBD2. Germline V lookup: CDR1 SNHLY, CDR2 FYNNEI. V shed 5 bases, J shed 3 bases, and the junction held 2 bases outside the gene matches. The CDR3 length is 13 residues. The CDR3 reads CASSILAEETQYF. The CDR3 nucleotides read TGTGCCAGCAGTATACTAGCGGAAGAGACCCAGTACTTC.

CDR3 in amino acids: CASSPLAGGETEQFF. The CDR3, as DNA: TGTGCCAGCAGCCCGCTAGCGGGAGGTGAAACTGAGCAGTTCTTC. The rearrangement uses TRBV7-6 and TRBJ2-1, with 11 bases that match TRBD2. Germline CDR1 SGHVS, CDR2 FNYEAQ. This CDR3 region has 15 residues. J gave up 9 bases and V 5 bases, and 9 bases lay outside the gene matches.

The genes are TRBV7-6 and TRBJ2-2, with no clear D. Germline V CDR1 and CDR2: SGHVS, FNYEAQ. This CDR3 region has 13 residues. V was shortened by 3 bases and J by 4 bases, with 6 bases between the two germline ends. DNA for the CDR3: TGTGCCAGCAGCTTCGACCTCACCGGGGAGCTGTTTTTT. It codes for CASSFDLTGELFF.

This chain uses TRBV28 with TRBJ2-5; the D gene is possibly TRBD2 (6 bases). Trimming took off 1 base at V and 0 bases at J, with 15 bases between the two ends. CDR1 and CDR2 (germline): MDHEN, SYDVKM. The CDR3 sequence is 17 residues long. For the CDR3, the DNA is TGTGCCAGCAGTTTATACGGGAGAAGACCCGACCAAGAGACCCAGTACTTC. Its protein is CASSLYGRRPDQETQYF.

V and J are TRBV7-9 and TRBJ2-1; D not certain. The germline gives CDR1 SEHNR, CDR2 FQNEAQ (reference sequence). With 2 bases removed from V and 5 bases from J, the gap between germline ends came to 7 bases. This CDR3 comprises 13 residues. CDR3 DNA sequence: TGTGCCAGCAGCTTACTTTTGGACAATGAGCAGTTCTTC. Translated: CASSLLLDNEQFF.

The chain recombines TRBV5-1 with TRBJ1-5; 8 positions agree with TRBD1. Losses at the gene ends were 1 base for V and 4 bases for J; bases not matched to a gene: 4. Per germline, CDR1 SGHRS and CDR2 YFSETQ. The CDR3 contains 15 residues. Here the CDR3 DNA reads TGCGCCAGCAGCTTGACGACAGGGGTTAATCAGCCCCAGCATTTT. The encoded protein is CASSLTTGVNQPQHF. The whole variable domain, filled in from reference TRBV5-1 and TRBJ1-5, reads KAGVTQTPRYLIKTRGQQVTLSCSPISGHRSVSWYQQTPGQGLQFLFEYFSETQRNKGNFPGRFSGRQFSNSRSEMNVSTLELGDSALYLCASSLTTGVNQPQHFGDGTRLSIL.

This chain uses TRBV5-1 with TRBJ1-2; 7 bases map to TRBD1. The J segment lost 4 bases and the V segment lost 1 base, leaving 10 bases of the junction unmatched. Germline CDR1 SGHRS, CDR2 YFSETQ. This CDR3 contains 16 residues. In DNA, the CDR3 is TGCGCCAGCAGCTTGAGTTCTACAGGGGTAATCTATGGCTACACCTTC. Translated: CASSLSSTGVIYGYTF.

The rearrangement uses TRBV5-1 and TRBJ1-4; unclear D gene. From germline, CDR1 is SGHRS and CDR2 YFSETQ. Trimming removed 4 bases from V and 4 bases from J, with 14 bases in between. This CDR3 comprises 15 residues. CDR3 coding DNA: TGCGCCAGCAGCCCATTCCCGGGATTTAATGAAAAACTGTTTTTT. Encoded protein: CASSPFPGFNEKLFF. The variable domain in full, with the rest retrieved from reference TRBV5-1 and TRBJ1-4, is KAGVTQTPRYLIKTRGQQVTLSCSPISGHRSVSWYQQTPGQGLQFLFEYFSETQRNKGNFPGRFSGRQFSNSRSEMNVSTLELGDSALYLCASSPFPGFNEKLFFGSGTQLSVL.

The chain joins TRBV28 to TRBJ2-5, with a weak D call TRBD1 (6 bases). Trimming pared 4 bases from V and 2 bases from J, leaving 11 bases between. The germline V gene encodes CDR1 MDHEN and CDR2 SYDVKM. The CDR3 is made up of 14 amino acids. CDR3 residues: CASSSTGAQETQYF. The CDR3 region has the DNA TGTGCCAGCAGTTCGACAGGAGCGCAAGAGACCCAGTACTTC.

CDR3 protein: CATRGRGKAATEAFF. DNA of the CDR3: TGTGCTACCAGGGGGCGGGGGAAAGCGGCTACTGAAGCTTTCTTT. The chain is built from TRBV27 and TRBJ1-1, with 8 nucleotides matching TRBD1. Germline V gives CDR1 MNHEY, CDR2 SMNVEV (reference sequence). This CDR3 has 15 residues.